This T cell receptor beta chain was recorded in a study of blood T cell repertoires in COVID-19. In the study overall: Sample material is recorded as cDNA or gDNA derived from T cells, B-cell-depleted T cells, or PBMCs.

V trimming: 8 bases; J trimming: 1 base; junction bases outside the gene matches: 6. Germline V CDR1 and CDR2: GTSNPN, SVGIG (reference sequence). CDR3 length: 13 residues. Generated by immunoSEQ multiplex PCR, the TCRdb table keeps only in-frame clones and is missing some. Of around 19,000 clones listed, more than 75% are singletons. This clone was observed once. The rearrangement uses TRBV30 and TRBJ2-7, with TRBD1 matching over 9 bases. Sequences were obtained from peripheral blood. The clonotype comes from a human donor in a cohort sampled during active COVID-19. The CDR3 sequence is CARRQGGSYEQYF. In nucleotides, the CDR3 is TGTGCCAGACGACAGGGGGGGTCCTACGAGCAGTACTTC. The whole variable domain, filled in from reference TRBV30 and TRBJ2-7, reads SQTIHQWPATLVQPVGSPLSLECTVEGTSNPNLYWYRQAAGRGLQLLFYSVGIGQISSEVPQNLSASRPQDRQFILSSKKLLLSDSGFYLCARRQGGSYEQYFGPGTRLTVT.